This T cell receptor beta chain was captured by sequencing in a study of blood T cell repertoires in COVID-19. Overall study context: Some COVID-19 samples were acute and others convalescent; all came from the United States, Italy and Spain. From T cells, B-cell-depleted T cells, or PBMCs came the material, which was cDNA or gDNA.

Germline lookup yields CDR1 LGHDT and CDR2 YNNKEL (reference sequence). There are 18 residues in the CDR3. The J segment lost 4 bases and the V segment lost 1 base, leaving 13 bases of the junction unmatched. Per the original data handling: How many nucleated cells were present was estimated from reference gene primer amplification. Repertoires were generated with immunoSEQ multiplex PCR, while TCRdb's copy carries only in-frame clones and drops some. The V and J calls and clone size come from that table; D and trimming were worked out from the DNA. The data hold under 250,000 clones, with approximately 83% observed a single time.

Specimen: peripheral blood. The chain couples TRBV3-1 (or the pseudogene TRBV3-2) to TRBJ2-5, with 9 bases fitting TRBD2. The TCR comes from a woman under 40 who had recovered from COVID-19. The CDR3 spells CASSQVGGIAGVLETQYF. The CDR3 DNA reads TGTGCCAGCAGCCAAGTGGGGGGGATAGCGGGAGTACTAGAGACCCAGTACTTC.